These 6 T cell receptor beta chains were sequenced from one sample in a study of CD8+CD57+ T cells in acquired aplastic anemia. Genomic DNA, the template, was used for profiling of the TCR beta VDJ and CDR3. TCRdb itself ran the reads through MiXCR, one entry per CDR3 protein. This sample has some 160,000 distinct CDR3 sequences, with about 50% found just once. The patients chosen for sequencing had shown expansion of CD8+CD57+ cells (detected by flow cytometry). The sequenced sample consisted of sorted CD4+, CD8+, or CD8+CD57+ T cells (not recorded which) from PBMCs. The receptors originated from a human donor with aplastic anemia.

Many counts were recorded for this clonotype. The gene calls are TRBV11-2 and TRBJ2-2; the D gene is possibly TRBD1 (5 bases). The CDR3 spans 16 residues. V gave up 2 bases and J gave up 0 bases, with 10 bases separating them. The germline V gene encodes CDR1 SGHAT and CDR2 FQNNGV. CDR3 coding DNA: TGTGCCAGCAGCTTAACTGACAGCACGAACACCGGGGAGCTGTTTTTT. As protein: CASSLTDSTNTGELFF.

The chain has TRBV24-1 and TRBJ2-1; D is undetermined. The ends were cut back, 4 bases at V and 6 bases at J, with 12 bases in the middle. This CDR3 region has 14 residues. Germline CDR1 and CDR2: KGHDR and SFDVKD. In DNA, the CDR3 is TGTGCCACCAGTGACACAAGGCTAGGCAATGAGCAGTTCTTC. It translates to CATSDTRLGNEQFF.

This clonotype was seen repeatedly, ten times or more. J is TRBJ1-5 and V is TRBV19; D not certain. The CDR3 contains 15 residues. CDR1 and CDR2 (germline): LNHDA, SQIVND (reference sequence). The ends were cut back, 1 base at V and 3 bases at J, with 10 bases in the middle. Here the CDR3 DNA reads TGTGCCAGTAGTATAGTGTCGGGGTCCAATCAGCCCCAGCATTTT. Translation: CASSIVSGSNQPQHF.

The rearrangement uses TRBV29-1 and TRBJ2-1; 12 positions match TRBD2. CDR1 and CDR2 from the germline V gene are SQVTM and ANQGSEA. Losses at the gene ends were 5 bases for V and 4 bases for J; bases not matched to a gene: 9. The CDR3 runs 16 residues. CDR3 sequence: CSVPHLAGGKYNEQFF. DNA of the CDR3: TGCAGCGTTCCTCACCTAGCGGGAGGGAAATACAATGAGCAGTTCTTC.

With regard to this clonotype: A read error may produce the germline difference seen at one junction end. The CDR3 DNA reads as TGTGCCGCCAGCAGAGATCTAACAGGGGGCAATTCACCCCTCCACTTT. Translating it yields CAASRDLTGGNSPLHF. The chain carries TRBV15 and TRBJ1-6; TRBD1 agrees at 9 bases. This CDR3 is 16 amino acids long. The V gene's germline CDR1 is LNHNV and CDR2 YYDKDF (reference sequence).

The chain couples TRBV10-3 to TRBJ1-1; 7 bases map to TRBD1. V lost 0 bases to trimming and J lost 11 bases; unmatched junction nucleotides: 12. Germline V gives CDR1 ENHRY, CDR2 SYGVKD. This CDR3 is built from 15 residues. The CDR3 sequence is CAISESMGTGVRAFF. The DNA of the CDR3 is TGTGCCATCAGTGAGTCGATGGGTACAGGGGTTCGTGCTTTCTTT.